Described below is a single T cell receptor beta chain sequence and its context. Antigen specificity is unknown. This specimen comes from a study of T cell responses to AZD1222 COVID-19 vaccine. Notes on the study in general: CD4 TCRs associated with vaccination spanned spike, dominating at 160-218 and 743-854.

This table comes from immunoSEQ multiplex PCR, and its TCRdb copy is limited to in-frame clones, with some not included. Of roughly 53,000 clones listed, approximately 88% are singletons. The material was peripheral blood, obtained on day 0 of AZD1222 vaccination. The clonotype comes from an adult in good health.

The CDR3: CASRGTDNTGELFF. In nucleotides, the CDR3 is TGTGCCAGTAGAGGGACGGATAACACCGGGGAGCTGTTTTTT. The chain uses TRBV19 and TRBJ2-2, with D perhaps TRBD1 or TRBD2 (5 bases each). The CDR3 consists of 14 residues. The germline V and J ends were trimmed by 6 bases and 2 bases, with 10 bases remaining between them. The germline CDR1 and CDR2 sequences are LNHDA and SQIVND (reference sequence).